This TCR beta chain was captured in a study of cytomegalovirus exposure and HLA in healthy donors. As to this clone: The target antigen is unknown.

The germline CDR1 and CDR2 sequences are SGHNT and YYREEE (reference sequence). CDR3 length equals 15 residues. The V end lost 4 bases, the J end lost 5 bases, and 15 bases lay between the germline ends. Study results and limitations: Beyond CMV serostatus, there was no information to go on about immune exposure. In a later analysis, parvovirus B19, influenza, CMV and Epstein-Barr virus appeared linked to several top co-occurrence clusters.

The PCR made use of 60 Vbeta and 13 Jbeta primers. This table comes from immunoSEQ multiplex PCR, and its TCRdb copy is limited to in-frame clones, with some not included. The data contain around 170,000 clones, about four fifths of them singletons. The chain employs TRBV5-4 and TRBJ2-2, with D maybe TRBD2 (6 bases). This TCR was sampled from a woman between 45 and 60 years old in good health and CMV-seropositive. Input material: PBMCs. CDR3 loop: CASSVPGTSTGELFF. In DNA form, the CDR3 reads TGTGCCAGCAGCGTACCCGGGACTTCAACCGGGGAGCTGTTTTTT.